Detailed here is one TCR beta chain. This sample is drawn from a study of cytomegalovirus exposure and HLA in healthy donors. Clones were sequenced by immunoSEQ multiplex PCR, and TCRdb holds only the in-frame ones, with some missing. The data hold about 130,000 clones, with approximately 88% observed a single time. The sequencing sample was made of PBMCs. This TCR came from a young woman in good health and CMV-seronegative.

CDR3 sequence: CASSVAGFPGELFF. CDR3 DNA: TGTGCCAGCAGCGTCGCAGGGTTTCCCGGGGAGCTGTTTTTT. The chain is built from TRBV9 and TRBJ2-2; tentatively, D is TRBD1 (5 bases). There are 14 residues in the CDR3. Germline CDR1 and CDR2: SGDLS and YYNGEE. Trimming stripped 2 bases from V and 6 bases from J, with 11 bases between.